The clone carrying this T cell receptor beta chain was seen more than once but under ten times. Its antigen is not identified. TCRdb redid the calling of the RT-PCR reads with MiXCR, one entry per CDR3 protein. The sample records approximately 230,000 distinct CDR3 sequences, 10% to 15% being singletons. The sample comes from a study of response to subunit inactivated influenza vaccine. Study-level findings and limits: Few new T cells, the authors suggested, are recruited by each seasonal influenza vaccination.

The V gene end was trimmed by 3 bases and the J gene end by 0 bases; junction bases not matched to a gene: 3. This CDR3 spans 16 amino acids. Germline-derived CDR1 and CDR2 are DFQATT and SNEGSKA (reference sequence). The TCR sequence derives from a man in his fifties who received an inactivated influenza vaccine. Specimen: non-naive T cells sorted from PBMCs, collected 14 to 15 days before vaccination. V gene TRBV20-1 combines with J gene TRBJ2-3; TRBD2 agrees at 13 bases. The CDR3 nucleotides are TGCAGTGCTAGTGGGACTAGCGGGACTAGCACAGATACGCAGTATTTT. Translated: CSASGTSGTSTDTQYF.